The 9 T cell receptor beta chains reported below all come from one sample, sequenced in a study of chemoradiotherapy in HPV16-positive cancers. This table comes from immunoSEQ multiplex PCR, and its TCRdb copy is limited to in-frame clones, with some not included. The sample contains 2,000 to 2,500 clones, roughly four fifths of which appear only once. The sample in question was tumor tissue, obtained from a patient who underwent chemoradiotherapy. All receptors derive from a human donor with HPV-associated anogenital cancer.

V gene TRBV30 combines with J gene TRBJ2-2; possible D gene TRBD1, 6 bases. Germline V gene sequence: CDR1 GTSNPN, CDR2 SVGIG (reference sequence). V dropped 2 bases and J dropped 6 bases, with 10 bases sitting between them. This CDR3 has 13 amino acids. The CDR3 is CAWSTNRAGELFF. DNA of the CDR3: TGTGCCTGGAGTACGAACAGGGCCGGGGAGCTGTTTTTT.

This chain joins TRBV25-1 and TRBJ2-6; D possibly corresponds to TRBD2 (6 bases). The germline gives CDR1 MGHDK, CDR2 SYGVNS. V was shortened by 3 bases and J by 0 bases, with 9 bases between the two germline ends. The CDR3 is 16 residues long. The CDR3 sequence is CASSDSGTSGANVLTF. The CDR3 region has the DNA TGTGCCAGCAGTGATAGCGGAACCTCTGGGGCCAACGTCCTGACTTTC.

This chain links TRBV9 with TRBJ2-5; 11 bases agree with TRBD2. The CDR3 length is 15 residues. The V and J ends lost 4 bases and 6 bases, in that order; junction bases with no gene match: 8. The germline V gene has CDR1 SGDLS and CDR2 YYNGEE. CDR3 sequence: CASSPRGTSGQTQYF. Written as DNA, the CDR3 is TGTGCCAGCAGCCCCCGGGGGACTAGCGGACAGACCCAGTACTTC.

This sequence joins TRBV4-3 and TRBJ2-4; TRBD1 matches 7 bases. The CDR3 extends over 15 amino acids. The V gene end was trimmed by 2 bases and the J gene end by 2 bases; junction bases not matched to a gene: 3. Germline values: CDR1 LGHNA, CDR2 YSLEER. CDR3 residues: CASSQNRGTKNIQYF. As DNA, the CDR3 is TGCGCCAGCAGCCAAAACAGGGGAACCAAAAACATTCAGTACTTC.

The CDR3 nucleotides are TGTGCCAGTACCTTAAAAGGGGGGAGAACTGAAGCTTTCTTT. Protein product: CASTLKGGRTEAFF. V is TRBV19 and J is TRBJ1-1; possible D gene TRBD1, 6 bases. The CDR3 spans 14 residues. Per germline, CDR1 LNHDA and CDR2 SQIVND (reference sequence). With 7 bases removed from V and 5 bases from J, the gap between germline ends came to 17 bases.

This chain uses TRBV5-1 with TRBJ1-1; no firm D call. The germline V gene has CDR1 SGHRS and CDR2 YFSETQ. Trimming took off 1 base at V and 0 bases at J, with 7 bases between the two ends. The CDR3 has 14 amino acids. The CDR3 DNA sequence: TGCGCCAGCAGCTTGCAGTCAGTGAACACTGAAGCTTTCTTT. Protein: CASSLQSVNTEAFF. The entire variable domain, with the rest obtained from reference TRBV5-1 and TRBJ1-1, is as follows: KAGVTQTPRYLIKTRGQQVTLSCSPISGHRSVSWYQQTPGQGLQFLFEYFSETQRNKGNFPGRFSGRQFSNSRSEMNVSTLELGDSALYLCASSLQSVNTEAFFGQGTRLTVV.

The chain joins TRBV5-4 to TRBJ1-2; TRBD1 is a possible D gene (5 bases). The CDR3 extends over 15 amino acids. Trimming took off 0 bases at V and 8 bases at J, with 17 bases between the two ends. The germline V gene has CDR1 SGHNT and CDR2 YYREEE (reference sequence). The CDR3 spells CASSLVQGLQRGYTF. DNA for the CDR3: TGTGCCAGCAGCTTGGTTCAGGGTCTTCAGAGAGGCTACACCTTC.

This sequence joins TRBV29-1 and TRBJ1-2; tentatively, D is TRBD1 (5 bases). The CDR3 length is 12 residues. Trimming took 5 bases from V and 3 from J, leaving 10 bases between them. Per the germline V gene, CDR1 is SQVTM and CDR2 is ANQGSEA. Here the CDR3 DNA reads TGCAGCGTTCCGCAGGGCCACTATGGCTACACCTTC. Translation gives CSVPQGHYGYTF.

The sample holds a few counts of this clone. This rearrangement joins TRBV5-8 to TRBJ2-1, with 12 bases that match TRBD2. CDR3 length: 15 amino acids. The V segment lost 3 bases and the J segment 12 bases; nucleotides outside the gene matches: 10. Germline-derived CDR1 and CDR2 are SGHTS and YDEGEE. DNA of the CDR3: TGTGCCAGCAGCTCCTCGACTAGCGGGAGTGGTCGGCAGTTCTTC. Protein sequence: CASSSSTSGSGRQFF.